This T cell receptor (beta chain) was recorded in a study of T cells in Graves' hyperthyroidism and ophthalmopathy. Amplification of TCR beta CDR3 regions was performed using RNA transcripts as template. The TCR CDR3 was amplified in a first-round RT-PCR using the HTBI primer set. TCRdb independently ran MiXCR on the multiplex PCR reads; one entry per CDR3 protein. The sample consists of 310,000 or so distinct CDR3 sequences, over 15% of them appearing once. PBMCs stemmed from less than 13 ml fresh peripheral blood. The sequence came from a woman aged 55-70 years with Graves' ophthalmopathy. Sample: blood.

The CDR3 reads CSVGGLAGGRSSYNEQFF. CDR3 sequence (DNA): TGCAGTGTAGGGGGACTAGCGGGAGGAAGGAGCTCCTACAATGAGCAGTTCTTC. The J gene is TRBJ2-1, the V gene TRBV20-1, with TRBD2 identical over 15 bases. The J segment lost 0 bases and the V segment lost 7 bases, leaving 10 bases of the junction unmatched. The CDR3 is made up of 18 amino acids. Looked up from germline, CDR1 is DFQATT and CDR2 is SNEGSKA (reference sequence).